This TCR beta chain was observed in a study of cytomegalovirus exposure and HLA in healthy donors. The PCR was carried out with 60 Vbeta primers and 13 Jbeta primers. The repertoire was sequenced with immunoSEQ multiplex PCR; TCRdb's copy has only in-frame clones and lacks some. Seen here are approximately 100,000 clones, 74% observed once, and the top ten hold roughly 2.7%. Regarding the study as a whole: Reportedly, TCR beta sequences accurately predicted HLA-A and HLA-B alleles in most subjects. Cytomegalovirus association was listed for 170 or so TCR beta chains. By HLA locus, TCR association rates varied in a later analysis, with DRB1 showing the most and HLA-C the fewest.

The CDR3 runs 14 residues. From germline, CDR1 is MRHNA and CDR2 SNTAGT. Worth noting for this clone: Antigen specificity is unknown. Compared with germline, one end of the junction differs, possibly owing to a read error.

The rearrangement joins TRBV6-4 to TRBJ2-3, with no clear D. The receptor was isolated from a man aged 50-59 years in good health and CMV-seropositive. The specimen was PBMCs. DNA of the CDR3: TGTGCCGGCAGTGACTCGAACTCTGCAGATACGCAGTATTTT. It specifies CAGSDSNSADTQYF.